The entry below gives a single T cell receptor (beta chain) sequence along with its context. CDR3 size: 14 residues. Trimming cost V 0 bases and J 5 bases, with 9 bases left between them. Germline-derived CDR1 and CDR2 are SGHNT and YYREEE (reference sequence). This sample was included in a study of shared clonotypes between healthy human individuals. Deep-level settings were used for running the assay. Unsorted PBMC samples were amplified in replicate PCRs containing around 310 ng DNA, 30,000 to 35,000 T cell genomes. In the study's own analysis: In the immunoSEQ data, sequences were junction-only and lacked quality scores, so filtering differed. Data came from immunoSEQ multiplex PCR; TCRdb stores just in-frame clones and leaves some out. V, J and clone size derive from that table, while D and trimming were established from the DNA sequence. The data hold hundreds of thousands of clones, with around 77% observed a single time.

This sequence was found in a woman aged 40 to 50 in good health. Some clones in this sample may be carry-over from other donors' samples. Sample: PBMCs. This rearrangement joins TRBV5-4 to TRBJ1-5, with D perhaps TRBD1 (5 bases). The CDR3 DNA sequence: TGTGCCAGCAGCTTGGGGGGCCAAGATCAGCCCCAGCATTTT. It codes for CASSLGGQDQPQHF.